This T cell receptor beta chain was obtained from a study of monozygotic twins with inflammatory bowel disease. TCRdb re-called the 5' RACE reads; one entry per CDR3 protein, DNA not given. This table holds approximately 380,000 distinct CDR3 sequences. Germline CDR1 SGHNT, CDR2 YYREEE (reference sequence). The CDR3 extends over 14 amino acids. Material for sequencing was blood. The clonotype comes from a human donor with ulcerative colitis or Crohn's disease, or a healthy co-twin of an affected twin (not recorded which). The rearrangement uses TRBV5-4 and TRBJ2-1; TCRdb proposes TRBD1, but this gene call is untestable without DNA. The CDR3 is CASSGDRGVNEQFF.